This is a list of T cell receptor beta chains from one sample in a study of metastatic and nonmetastatic thyroid tumors. TCRdb reprocessed the PCR reads via MiXCR. The profile covers approximately 60,000 clones, with more than 25% appearing a single time and around 15% taken by the ten largest. Sequenced sample: blood. Receptors originate from a female donor with papillary thyroid cancer or a benign thyroid nodule (not recorded which). Some clones in this sample may be carry-over from other donors' samples. Each CDR3 is given with its conserved first and last residue. A D gene is named only where the DNA matches it firmly. Rows give clone size only sometimes, using once, few, many, or a class for an expanded clone.

D	size	J	V	DNA	CDR3
.	.	TRBJ2-1	TRBV11-1	TGTGCCAGCAGCTTAGAGGGGGGGCAGGGGTACAATGAGCAGTTCTTC	CASSLEGGQGYNEQFF
.	medium-sized	TRBJ1-2	TRBV19	TGTGCCAGTAGTATAAGCAGGGTGGGATACTATGGCTACACCTTC	CASSISRVGYYGYTF
TRBD1	.	TRBJ1-5	TRBV20-1	TGCAGTGCTAGGCCAGACAGGGGTCAGCCCCAGCATTTT	CSARPDRGQPQHF
.	few	TRBJ1-1	TRBV6-1	TGTGCCAGCAGCCGTGGCCCGCTATCCGGGAACACTGAAGCTTTCTTT	CASSRGPLSGNTEAFF
.	once	TRBJ2-2	TRBV20-1	TGCAGTGCTAGAGATCGGGGTAGCGCTACCGGGGAGCTGTTTTTT	CSARDRGSATGELFF
.	many	TRBJ2-6	TRBV30	TGTGCCGGGATGGGGTTAACGGGGGCCAACGTCCTGACTTTC	CAGMGLTGANVLTF
.	.	TRBJ1-1	TRBV9	TGTGCCAGCAGCGTGGAATTTACCGGGAACACTGAAGCTTTCTTT	CASSVEFTGNTEAFF
.	many	TRBJ1-4	TRBV6-5	TGTGCCAGCAGTTACGGTGAAAAACTGTTTTTT	CASSYGEKLFF
.	few	TRBJ1-2	TRBV28	TGTGCCAGCAGGGTGCAGGTGGGCGGCTACACCTTC	CASRVQVGGYTF
TRBD1	.	TRBJ1-4	TRBV5-1	TGCGCCAGCAGCGCCGGACAGGGCGTTAATGAAAAACTGTTTTTT	CASSAGQGVNEKLFF
.	few	TRBJ2-5	TRBV28	TGTGCCAGCAATACCGCAGGGGAATATTTGCAGACCCAGTACTTC	CASNTAGEYLQTQYF
.	.	TRBJ2-7	TRBV7-2	TGTGCCAGCAGCTTTGTATTCGGGGAGCAGTACTTC	CASSFVFGEQYF
TRBD2	.	TRBJ2-1	TRBV6-4	TGTGCCAGCAGTGACGCCGGGGGGGGATACAATGAGCAGTTCTTC	CASSDAGGGYNEQFF
.	.	TRBJ2-2	TRBV20-1	TGCAGTGCAAAGGGACAAGTCGCGAACACCGGGGAGCTGTTTTTT	CSAKGQVANTGELFF
.	.	TRBJ1-1	TRBV19	TGTGCCAGTAGTATGGGGACGGGCCGTGACACTGAAGCTTTCTTT	CASSMGTGRDTEAFF
.	.	TRBJ2-7	TRBV6-1	TGTGCCAGAAATATTACGGGACCTCAAACCTACGAGCAGTACTTC	CARNITGPQTYEQYF
TRBD1	few	TRBJ2-7	TRBV20-1	TGCAGTGCTAGGTCGGACAGGGGAGGAAACCCCTACGAGCAGTACTTC	CSARSDRGGNPYEQYF
.	.	TRBJ2-5	TRBV25-1	TGTGCCAGCAGTGACCCCGGACTGGTAAAAGAGACCCAGTACTTC	CASSDPGLVKETQYF
TRBD1	.	TRBJ1-1	TRBV20-1	TGCAGTGCTAGAGGGGTTCGGACAGGGGGGAACACTGAAGCTTTCTTT	CSARGVRTGGNTEAFF
TRBD1	.	TRBJ2-1	TRBV28	TGTGCCAGCAGTCCGGGACAGGGAAGCAATGAGCAGTTCTTC	CASSPGQGSNEQFF
.	.	TRBJ1-1	TRBV20-1	TGCAGTGCTAAGAAGGACAGTTTGAACACTGAAGCTTTCTTT	CSAKKDSLNTEAFF
TRBD1	.	TRBJ2-1	TRBV11-1	TGTGCCAGCAGCACCAGGACAGGGCCTGAGCAGTTCTTC	CASSTRTGPEQFF
.	.	TRBJ2-6	TRBV5-1	TGCGCCAGCAGCTTATTTGCCTCTGGGGCCAACGTCCTGACTTTC	CASSLFASGANVLTF
TRBD2	few	TRBJ2-1	TRBV7-8	TGTGCCAGCAGCCAGTCCTTAGCGGGGGGCTACAATGAGCAGTTCTTC	CASSQSLAGGYNEQFF
.	many	TRBJ1-3	TRBV3-1	TGTGCCAGCAGCCCCGGGGGAAACACCATATATTTT	CASSPGGNTIYF
.	few	TRBJ1-3	TRBV5-5	TGTGCCAGCAGCCTCAGGGAGGTGGGAAACACCATATATTTT	CASSLREVGNTIYF
.	.	TRBJ2-7	TRBV10-2	TGCGCCAGCAGTGGGGCGGCTTTGGGCGAGCAGTACTTC	CASSGAALGEQYF
.	.	TRBJ2-1	TRBV6-1	TGTGCCAGCAGCCCCGGGTCCTACAATGAGCAGTTCTTC	CASSPGSYNEQFF
.	few	TRBJ2-3	TRBV6-2/TRBV6-3	TGTGCCAGCAAAAGGGGGAGGGGGCGGGAGTCGGTAGATACGCAGTATTTT	CASKRGRGRESVDTQYF
.	.	TRBJ1-6	TRBV19	TGTGCCAGTAGGAATGACCCACAAAATTCACCCCTCCACTTT	CASRNDPQNSPLHF
.	.	TRBJ2-1	TRBV27	TGTGCCAGCACCCAGCGCGGGTCCCTACACAATGAGCAGTTCTTC	CASTQRGSLHNEQFF
.	.	TRBJ2-2	TRBV5-1	TGCGCCAGCAGCCTCCGGGAGTATGCCGGGGAGCTGTTTTTT	CASSLREYAGELFF
.	many	TRBJ2-1	TRBV3-1	TGTGCCAGCAGCCAAGTTGAGAATAGCTACAATGAGCAGTTCTTC	CASSQVENSYNEQFF
TRBD1	.	TRBJ2-7	TRBV5-1	TGCGCCAGCAGCTTCACAGGGGGATCCTCCTACGAGCAGTACTTC	CASSFTGGSSYEQYF
TRBD2	few	TRBJ2-7	TRBV6-2/TRBV6-3	TGTGCCAGCAGTGGACTAGGAATAGGATACGAGCAGTACTTC	CASSGLGIGYEQYF
TRBD1	few	TRBJ1-1	TRBV6-6	TGTGCCAGCAGTTACGGGGGACAGCAGAACACTGAAGCTTTCTTT	CASSYGGQQNTEAFF
TRBD1	.	TRBJ2-5	TRBV12-3/TRBV12-4	TGTGCCAGCAGTCCGACAGGGGGCGGGGAGACCCAGTACTTC	CASSPTGGGETQYF
.	.	TRBJ2-7	TRBV28	TGTGCCAGCTCCCCCCGCGCCTACGAGCAGTACTTC	CASSPRAYEQYF
TRBD1	few	TRBJ1-1	TRBV3-1	TGTGCCAGCAGCTACAGGGGTGACACTGAAGCTTTCTTT	CASSYRGDTEAFF
.	.	TRBJ1-3	TRBV6-2/TRBV6-3	TGTGCCAGCCGTCGGGACGGTGGAAACACCATATATTTT	CASRRDGGNTIYF
TRBD2	few	TRBJ2-3	TRBV19	TGTGCCAGTAGTGACCGACTAGCGGGAAGTCCAGATACGCAGTATTTT	CASSDRLAGSPDTQYF
.	.	TRBJ1-2	TRBV11-2	TGTGCCAGCAGCTTAGATTTTTCCGCCTATGGCTACACCTTC	CASSLDFSAYGYTF